These 15 T cell receptor beta chains were sequenced from one sample in a study of T cells after somatic rescue of genetic block. Using immunoSEQ multiplex PCR, the repertoire was profiled, and TCRdb retains in-frame clones only, with some absent. The table shows over 95,000 clones, with under 95% occurring only once. Source material: peripheral blood mononuclear cells (PBMCs). The receptors originated from a woman younger than 35.

This clone has more than one count but fewer than ten. The chain combines TRBV9 with TRBJ1-1; TRBD1 aligns across 7 bases. This CDR3 is 15 amino acids long. Germline lookup yields CDR1 SGDLS and CDR2 YYNGEE. J gave up 3 bases and V 3 bases, and 8 bases lay outside the gene matches. CDR3 coding DNA: TGTGCCAGCAGCGAGGGGACAGTAAGTGACACTGAAGCTTTCTTT. Amino acid sequence: CASSEGTVSDTEAFF.

The chain carries TRBV9 and TRBJ2-1, with no clear D. Germline-derived CDR1 and CDR2 are SGDLS and YYNGEE. The CDR3 consists of 15 residues. Trimming took 3 bases from V and 3 from J, leaving 13 bases between them. The DNA of the CDR3 is TGTGCCAGCAGCGCCCCAGGCCTGCACTACAATGAGCAGTTCTTC. Encoded protein: CASSAPGLHYNEQFF.

The J gene is TRBJ2-2, the V gene TRBV27; no clear D gene. Germline CDR1 reads MNHEY; CDR2 reads SMNVEV (reference sequence). V dropped 1 base and J dropped 1 base, with 4 bases sitting between them. The CDR3 extends over 14 amino acids. CDR3 DNA sequence: TGTGCCAGCAGTTTATGGCAGAACACCGGGGAGCTGTTTTTT. Translated, it gives CASSLWQNTGELFF.

This sequence joins TRBV2 and TRBJ2-7, with D possibly TRBD1 on 5 matching bases. This CDR3 is 14 amino acids long. Trimming pared 7 bases from V and 1 base from J, leaving 14 bases between. The germline V gene encodes CDR1 SNHLY and CDR2 FYNNEI. CDR3 residues: CASTKGLNSYEQYF. The CDR3 DNA reads as TGTGCCAGCACTAAGGGGTTGAATTCCTACGAGCAGTACTTC.

V usage is TRBV7-9 and J usage is TRBJ2-7; TRBD2 matches 10 bases. The CDR3 contains 17 residues. The J segment lost 1 base and the V segment lost 5 bases, leaving 11 bases of the junction unmatched. The V gene's germline CDR1 is SEHNR and CDR2 FQNEAQ (reference sequence). The CDR3 is CASSHRLAGALSYEQYF. The CDR3 coding sequence is TGTGCCAGCAGCCACCGTCTAGCGGGGGCGTTATCCTACGAGCAGTACTTC.

The chain has TRBV28 and TRBJ1-1; D gene unclear. The CDR3 contains 11 residues. CDR1 and CDR2 (germline): MDHEN, SYDVKM. Trimming shortened V by 6 bases and J by 5 bases, and 7 bases separated the two germline ends. In nucleotides, the CDR3 is TGTGCCAGCAGCCTAGAGACTGAAGCTTTCTTT. Translating it yields CASSLETEAFF.

The J gene is TRBJ2-1, the V gene TRBV28; 10 bases are a match to TRBD2. The CDR3 is made up of 16 amino acids. CDR1 is MDHEN, CDR2 SYDVKM, per germline. J gave up 5 bases and V 4 bases, and 8 bases lay outside the gene matches. In nucleotides, the CDR3 is TGTGCCAGCAGTTCTCCTAGCGGGGGAACTCACAATGAGCAGTTCTTC. Translated: CASSSPSGGTHNEQFF. The whole variable domain, filled in from reference TRBV28 and TRBJ2-1, reads DVKVTQSSRYLVKRTGEKVFLECVQDMDHENMFWYRQDPGLGLRLIYFSYDVKMKEKGDIPEGYSVSREKKERFSLILESASTNQTSMYLCASSSPSGGTHNEQFFGPGTRLTVL.

Written as DNA, the CDR3 is TGCGCCAGCAGTCAATCGGCACGGCTTTCCCCCTATAATTCACCCCTCCACTTT. Amino acid sequence: CASSQSARLSPYNSPLHF. The chain combines TRBV23-1 with TRBJ1-6; no definite D call. TRBV23-1 falls under the ORF class, with uncertain function. V lost 0 bases, J lost 2 bases, and 14 bases lay in between. The CDR3 spans 18 residues.

This clone was recorded only once. At one end the junction does not follow the germline gene, possibly because of a read error. The chain joins TRBV9 to TRBJ2-3; 7 bases line up with TRBD2. Germline-derived CDR1 and CDR2 are SGDLS and YYNGEE. This CDR3 is 18 amino acids long. Here the CDR3 DNA reads TGTGCCAGCAGCGTAGTAACCGCGGGGGACTCTAGCACGGATACGCAGTATTTT. Protein: CASSVVTAGDSSTDTQYF.

The genes are TRBV28 and TRBJ2-7, with 7 positions matching TRBD1. This CDR3 is built from 12 residues. Germline assignment: CDR1 MDHEN and CDR2 SYDVKM. The V segment lost 10 bases and the J segment 5 bases; nucleotides outside the gene matches: 8. DNA for the CDR3: TGTGCCACTCAGACAGGGTTCCACGAGCAGTACTTC. It codes for CATQTGFHEQYF.

This chain uses TRBV30 with TRBJ2-3; the match to TRBD2 covers 10 bases. CDR3 length: 15 residues. The germline V gene has CDR1 GTSNPN and CDR2 SVGIG (reference sequence). With V trimmed by 4 bases and J by 7 bases, 11 bases remained unmatched. The CDR3 sequence is CAWIGWSGGANTQYF. CDR3 in DNA: TGTGCCTGGATCGGTTGGAGCGGGGGGGCAAATACGCAGTATTTT. Together with reference TRBV30 and TRBJ2-3, the CDR3 gives the full variable domain: SQTIHQWPATLVQPVGSPLSLECTVEGTSNPNLYWYRQAAGRGLQLLFYSVGIGQISSEVPQNLSASRPQDRQFILSSKKLLLSDSGFYLCAWIGWSGGANTQYFGPGTRLTVL.

The DNA for the CDR3 is TGTGCCAGCAGCTTACAGGGGTGGGGAGGCCAAGAGACCCAGTACTTC. Translation: CASSLQGWGGQETQYF. The genes are TRBV7-6 and TRBJ2-5; D may be TRBD1 or TRBD2 (6 bases each). The germline CDR1 and CDR2 sequences are SGHVS and FNYEAQ. The CDR3 is 16 amino acids. V lost 2 bases to trimming and J lost 1 base, with 14 bases between them.

CDR3 amino acids: CASSLQDRGFRNTEAFF. CDR3 sequence (DNA): TGTGCCAGCAGCTTACAGGACAGGGGGTTTAGGAACACTGAAGCTTTCTTT. V usage is TRBV7-9 and J usage is TRBJ1-1; 10 nucleotides match TRBD1. J lost 1 base, V lost 2 bases, and 7 bases had no gene match. This CDR3 spans 17 amino acids. From germline, CDR1 is SEHNR and CDR2 FQNEAQ (reference sequence). Together with reference TRBV7-9 and TRBJ1-1, the CDR3 gives the full variable domain: DTGVSQNPRHKITKRGQNVTFRCDPISEHNRLYWYRQTLGQGPEFLTYFQNEAQLEKSRLLSDRFSAERPKGSFSTLEIQRTEQGDSAMYLCASSLQDRGFRNTEAFFGQGTRLTVV.

The chain has TRBV10-3 and TRBJ2-7, with 12 bases aligning to TRBD2. Looked up from germline, CDR1 is ENHRY and CDR2 is SYGVKD. V was pared by 3 bases and J by 0 bases, with 6 bases of the junction left unmatched. The CDR3 sequence is 17 residues long. The CDR3 reads CAISDPSGGGSSYEQYF. The DNA for the CDR3 is TGTGCCATCAGTGATCCTAGCGGGGGGGGGAGCTCCTACGAGCAGTACTTC.

J is TRBJ2-2 and V is TRBV5-4; no definite D call. Germline lookup yields CDR1 SGHNT and CDR2 YYREEE (reference sequence). The CDR3 is 13 amino acids. V lost 4 bases and J lost 2, with 6 bases in between. The CDR3 spells CASSLPNTGELFF. In DNA, the CDR3 is TGTGCCAGCAGCCTTCCCAACACCGGGGAGCTGTTTTTT.